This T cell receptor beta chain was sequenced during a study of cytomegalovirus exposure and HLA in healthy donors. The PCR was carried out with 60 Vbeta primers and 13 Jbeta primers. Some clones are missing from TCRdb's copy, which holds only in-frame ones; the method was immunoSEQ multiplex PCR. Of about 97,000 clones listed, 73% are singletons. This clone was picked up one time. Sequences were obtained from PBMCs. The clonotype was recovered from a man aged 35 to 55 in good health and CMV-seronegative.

The CDR3 here is CASRQAGELFF. CDR3 sequence (DNA): TGTGCCAGCAGACAGGCCGGGGAGCTGTTTTTT. V is TRBV28 and J is TRBJ2-2; weak D call: TRBD1 (5 bases). From germline, CDR1 is MDHEN and CDR2 SYDVKM. Trimming shortened V by 6 bases and J by 6 bases, and 5 bases separated the two germline ends. CDR3 length equals 11 residues.